Reported below is one T cell receptor (beta chain). This entry is derived from a study of OX40 agonist ivuxolimab in advanced cancers. Looking at the study overall: It was ivuxolimab, an agonistic anti-OX40 (CD134) antibody, that patients were treated with. Participants averaged roughly 57 years of age (range roughly 23 to 85) and were about 85% male. Participants could have had prior anti-PD-1, anti-PD-L1 or anti-CTLA-4 therapy, and more than 35% had some.

This table comes from immunoSEQ multiplex PCR, and its TCRdb copy is limited to in-frame clones, with some not included. Of about 49,000 clones listed, around four fifths are singletons. This CDR3 spans 13 amino acids. Trimming shortened V by 3 bases and J by 6 bases, and 12 bases separated the two germline ends. Germline V gene sequence: CDR1 LNHDA, CDR2 SQIVND (reference sequence). The sampling schedule covered blood at baseline, cycle 4 day 1, and cycle 7 day 1. The source was CD4+ or CD8+ T cells sorted from blood, collected in a trial of the OX40 agonist ivuxolimab. The chain carries TRBV19 and TRBJ2-7; no reliable D call. This sequence was found in an adult with an advanced solid tumor such as melanoma, head and neck, liver or kidney cancer. The CDR3 loop reads CASSMVRLGEQYF. For the CDR3, the DNA is TGTGCCAGTAGTATGGTCAGGCTAGGCGAGCAGTACTTC. Full variable domain (rest looked up from reference TRBV19 and TRBJ2-7): DGGITQSPKYLFRKEGQNVTLSCEQNLNHDAMYWYRQDPGQGLRLIYYSQIVNDFQKGDIAEGYSVSREKKESFPLTVTSAQKNPTAFYLCASSMVRLGEQYFGPGTRLTVT.